The present T cell receptor (beta chain) was sequenced within a study of identical twins (dated by TCRdb to the mid-2010s). For the study in its entirety: TCR alpha and beta repertoires from monozygotic twins, unrelated adults of various ages and cord blood were deep-sequenced to test whether fetal clonotypes persist. To rule out contamination, the twin experiments were replicated at different times with different library preparation protocols. What the work shows at the level of the full study, not this receptor alone: Because the same donors could not be followed over many years, conclusions were based on cross-sectional statistical analysis. In monozygotic twins, out-of-frame TCR alpha sharing was systematically underestimated by recombination models, although the models agreed with sharing between unrelated individuals. Compared with coincidental sharing between unrelated individuals, out-of-frame TCR alpha sequences shared between twins had an excess of sequences with low generation probability. The excess sharing between twins in beta out-of-frame sequences was weaker because fewer shared sequences reduced the signal-to-noise ratio. Fewer insertions were carried by abundant cord blood beta clonotypes, a similar but weaker trend appeared in young adult naive repertoires, and no such trend appeared in memory repertoires. Invariant T cells such as MAIT and iNKT could partly confound zero-insertion analyses, though diverse VJ usage argued against this for most clonotypes.

For this chain, trimming is 6 bases at the V end and 2 bases at the J end, and the number of junction bases without a gene match is 8. Spanning cysteine to phenylalanine, the CDR3 consists of 14 amino acids. CDR3 DNA only is kept here, 42 bases in frame from base 1. CDR1 and CDR2 are read off the germline V gene (reference sequence) as DFQATT and SNEGSKA. Only healthy Caucasian donors were included. Three unrelated non-twin adults were also sequenced: a male aged 18 to 30, a male aged 50 to 60 and a female aged 50 to 60. Using Miltenyi CD45RO+ enrichment and human naive T-cell isolation kits, memory (CD45RO+) and naive T cells were isolated from PBMC. Library creation used 5' RACE. Instrument on record: Illumina HiSeq 2000. A universal primer binding site was added through template switching, and the final cDNA carried a unique molecular identifier so that TCR cDNA molecules could be counted accurately. First-strand cDNA for TCR alpha and beta chains was synthesized from specific primers in the conserved constant-segment region. Each cDNA library was double barcoded, with a SMART-Mk sample barcode plus Illumina barcodes, to control for contamination. TruSeq adapter sequences, together with Illumina sample barcodes, were added in two successive PCR steps. Sequencing of the TCR alpha and beta cDNA libraries was done on the Illumina HiSeq platform using custom primers. For the original study's pipeline: MiGEC processed the raw reads to extract unique molecular identifiers, while MiXCR was used to determine the CDR3 positions. For each individual, recombination models were inferred using an EM algorithm with the repgenHMM and IGoR tools. Shared clonotypes were analyzed with the tcR package in R, and sharing was normalized by the product of cloneset sizes. To study raw recombination free of thymic and clonal selection effects, out-of-frame nonproductive sequences were analyzed. TCRdb applied fastp at Q25 and MiXCR to the public reads, then kept only in-frame beta chains. CDR3 protein sequences are deduplicated, and each keeps its most common genes and DNA. The V and J calls come from TCRdb's annotation, not from the publication. This sample holds some 710,000 distinct CDR3 sequences; 5.5% to 6.5% were observed only once. Together, the top ten hold around 1.9% of the sample.

This clonotype was detected ten times or more. Its antigen is still unknown. No base-level quality is on record; no much larger clone is a single base apart. The receptor was isolated from a man between 18 and 29 years old in good health. The chain uses TRBV20-1 and TRBJ2-3; 7 middle bases align to TRBD2. Sequenced input: naive T cells sorted from blood. This specimen's cell subset or site label, interpreted: cells isolated with a human naive T-cell isolation kit. The sequenced DNA: TGCAGTGCATCCCCGGGACTAAACACAGATACGCAGTATTTT. Its amino acids are CSASPGLNTDTQYF.